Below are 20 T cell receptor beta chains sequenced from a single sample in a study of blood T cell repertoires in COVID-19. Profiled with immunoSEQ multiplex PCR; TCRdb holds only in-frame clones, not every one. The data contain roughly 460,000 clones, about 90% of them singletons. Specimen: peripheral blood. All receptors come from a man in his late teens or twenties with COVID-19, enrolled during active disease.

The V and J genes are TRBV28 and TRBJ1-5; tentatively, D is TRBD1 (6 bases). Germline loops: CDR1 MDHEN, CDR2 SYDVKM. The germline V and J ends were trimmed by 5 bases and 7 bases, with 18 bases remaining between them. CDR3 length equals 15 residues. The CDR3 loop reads CASSPPTGTRQPQHF. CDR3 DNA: TGTGCCAGCAGTCCGCCCACAGGGACTAGGCAGCCCCAGCATTTT.

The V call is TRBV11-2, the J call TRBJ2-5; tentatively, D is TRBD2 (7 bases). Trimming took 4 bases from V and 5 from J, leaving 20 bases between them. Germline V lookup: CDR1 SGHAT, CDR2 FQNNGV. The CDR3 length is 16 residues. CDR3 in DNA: TGTGCCAGCAGCTCCCGGACCCAGAGGGGGGGGGAGACCCAGTACTTC. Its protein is CASSSRTQRGGETQYF.

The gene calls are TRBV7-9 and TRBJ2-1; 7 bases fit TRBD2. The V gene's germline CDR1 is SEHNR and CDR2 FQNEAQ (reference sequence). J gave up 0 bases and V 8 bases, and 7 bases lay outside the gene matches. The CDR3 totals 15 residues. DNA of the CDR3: TGTGCCAGCGGATTAGTAGCGGGCTCCTACAATGAGCAGTTCTTC. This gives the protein CASGLVAGSYNEQFF. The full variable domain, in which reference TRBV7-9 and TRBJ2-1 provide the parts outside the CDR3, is DTGVSQNPRHKITKRGQNVTFRCDPISEHNRLYWYRQTLGQGPEFLTYFQNEAQLEKSRLLSDRFSAERPKGSFSTLEIQRTEQGDSAMYLCASGLVAGSYNEQFFGPGTRLTVL.

CDR3 region: CASGGTYQETQYF. CDR3 coding DNA: TGTGCCAGCGGAGGGACCTACCAAGAGACCCAGTACTTC. The V call is TRBV6-6, the J call TRBJ2-5; perhaps TRBD2 as D (6 bases). V dropped 8 bases and J dropped 0 bases, with 10 bases sitting between them. Germline V gene data show CDR1 as MNHNY and CDR2 as SVGAGI (reference sequence). The CDR3 runs to 13 residues.

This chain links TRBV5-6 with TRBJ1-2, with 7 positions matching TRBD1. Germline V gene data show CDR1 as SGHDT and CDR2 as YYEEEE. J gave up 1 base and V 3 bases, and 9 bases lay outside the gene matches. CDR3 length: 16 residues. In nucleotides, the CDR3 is TGTGCCAGCAGCTCCCCAGTCGGGGACAGTAACTATGGCTACACCTTC. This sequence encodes CASSSPVGDSNYGYTF.

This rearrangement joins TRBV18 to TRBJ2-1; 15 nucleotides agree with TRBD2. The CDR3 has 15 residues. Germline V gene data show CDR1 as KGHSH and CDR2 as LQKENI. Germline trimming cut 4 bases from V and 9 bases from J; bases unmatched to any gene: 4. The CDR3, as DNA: TGTGCCAGCTCACTGGGGACTAGCGGGAGGATTGAGCAGTTCTTC. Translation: CASSLGTSGRIEQFF.

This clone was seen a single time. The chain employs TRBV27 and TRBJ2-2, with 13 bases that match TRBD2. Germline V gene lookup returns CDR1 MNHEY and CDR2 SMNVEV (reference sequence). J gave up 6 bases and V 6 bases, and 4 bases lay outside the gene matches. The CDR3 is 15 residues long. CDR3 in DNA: TGTGCCAGCAGCTCCGGACTAGCGGGAGCCGGGGAGCTGTTTTTT. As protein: CASSSGLAGAGELFF.

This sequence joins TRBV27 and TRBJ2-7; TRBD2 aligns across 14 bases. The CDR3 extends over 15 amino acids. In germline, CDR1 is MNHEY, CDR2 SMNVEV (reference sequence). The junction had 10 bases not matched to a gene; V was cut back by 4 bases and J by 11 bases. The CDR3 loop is CASSSGTSGSRGEYF. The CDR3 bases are TGTGCCAGCAGTTCCGGGACTAGCGGGAGCCGCGGGGAGTACTTC.

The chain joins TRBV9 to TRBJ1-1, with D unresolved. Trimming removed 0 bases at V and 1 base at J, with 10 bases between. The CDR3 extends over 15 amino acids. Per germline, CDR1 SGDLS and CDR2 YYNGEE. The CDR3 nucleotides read TGTGCCAGCAGCGTAGGTAGCGGAGGGAACACTGAAGCTTTCTTT. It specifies CASSVGSGGNTEAFF.

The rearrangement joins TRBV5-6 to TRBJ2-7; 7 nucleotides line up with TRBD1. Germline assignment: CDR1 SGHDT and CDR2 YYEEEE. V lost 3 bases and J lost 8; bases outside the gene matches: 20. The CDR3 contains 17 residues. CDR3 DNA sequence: TGTGCCAGCAGCTACAGACAGGGAGATAGGAGAGACTATAAGCAGTACTTC. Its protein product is CASSYRQGDRRDYKQYF.

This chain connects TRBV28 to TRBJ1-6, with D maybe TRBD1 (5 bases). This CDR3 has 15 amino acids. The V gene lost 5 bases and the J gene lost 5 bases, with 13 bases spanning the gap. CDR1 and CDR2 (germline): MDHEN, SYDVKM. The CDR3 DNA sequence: TGTGCCAGCAGTGCCCGGGGGAGAGATAATTCACCCCTCCACTTT. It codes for CASSARGRDNSPLHF.

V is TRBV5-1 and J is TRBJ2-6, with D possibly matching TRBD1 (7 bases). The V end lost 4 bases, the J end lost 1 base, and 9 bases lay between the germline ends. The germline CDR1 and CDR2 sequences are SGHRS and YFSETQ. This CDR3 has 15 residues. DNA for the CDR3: TGCGCCAGCAGCCAGGGGGGTTCTGGGGCCAACGTCCTGACTTTC. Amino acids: CASSQGGSGANVLTF.

The CDR3 DNA follows: TGTGCCAGCAGTTTTAGGGCAGGGGCCGAGCAGTACTTC. As protein: CASSFRAGAEQYF. The V call is TRBV27, the J call TRBJ2-7, with D tentatively TRBD1 (6 bases). The CDR3 length is 13 residues. From germline, CDR1 is MNHEY and CDR2 SMNVEV (reference sequence). V lost 3 bases and J lost 6, with 12 bases in between.

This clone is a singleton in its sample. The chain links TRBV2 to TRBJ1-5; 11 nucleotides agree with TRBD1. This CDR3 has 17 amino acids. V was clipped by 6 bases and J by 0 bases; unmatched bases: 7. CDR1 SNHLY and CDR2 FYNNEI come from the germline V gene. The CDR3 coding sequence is TGTGCCAGCAGAAGGACAGGGGGCGCGGGTAGCAATCAGCCCCAGCATTTT. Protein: CASRRTGGAGSNQPQHF.

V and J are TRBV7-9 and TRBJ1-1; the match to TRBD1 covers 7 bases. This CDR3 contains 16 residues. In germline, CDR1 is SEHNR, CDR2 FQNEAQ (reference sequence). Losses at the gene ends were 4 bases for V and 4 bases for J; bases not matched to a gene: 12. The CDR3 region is CASSSTGSPFGTEAFF. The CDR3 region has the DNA TGTGCCAGCAGCTCGACAGGGTCGCCCTTCGGCACTGAAGCTTTCTTT.

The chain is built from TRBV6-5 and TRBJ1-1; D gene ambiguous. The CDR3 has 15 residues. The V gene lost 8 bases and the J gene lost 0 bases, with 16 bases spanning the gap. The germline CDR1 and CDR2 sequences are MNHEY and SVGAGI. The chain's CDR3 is CASCARRGLNTEAFF. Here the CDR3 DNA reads TGTGCCAGCTGCGCGAGACGGGGATTGAACACTGAAGCTTTCTTT.

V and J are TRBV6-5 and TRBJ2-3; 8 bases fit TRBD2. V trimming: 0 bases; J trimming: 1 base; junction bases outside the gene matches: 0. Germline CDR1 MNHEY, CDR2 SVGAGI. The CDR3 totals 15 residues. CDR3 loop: CASSYSGLGTDTQYF. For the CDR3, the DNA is TGTGCCAGCAGTTACTCGGGACTAGGCACAGATACGCAGTATTTT.

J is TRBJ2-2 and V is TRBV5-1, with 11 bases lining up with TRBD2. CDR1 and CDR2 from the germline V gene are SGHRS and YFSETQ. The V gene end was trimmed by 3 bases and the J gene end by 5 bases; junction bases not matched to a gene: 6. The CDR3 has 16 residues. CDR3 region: CASSYTSGRNTGELFF. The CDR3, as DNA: TGCGCCAGCAGCTACACTAGCGGGAGAAATACCGGGGAGCTGTTTTTT.

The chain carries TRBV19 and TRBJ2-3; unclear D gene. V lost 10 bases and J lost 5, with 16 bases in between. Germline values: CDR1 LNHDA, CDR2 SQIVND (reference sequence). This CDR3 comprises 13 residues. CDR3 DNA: TGTGCCACCATGGCCGGGTCTCGAGATACGCAGTATTTT. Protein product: CATMAGSRDTQYF.

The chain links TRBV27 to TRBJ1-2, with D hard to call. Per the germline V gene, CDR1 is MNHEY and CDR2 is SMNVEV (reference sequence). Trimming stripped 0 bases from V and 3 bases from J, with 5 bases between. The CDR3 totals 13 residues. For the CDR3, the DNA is TGTGCCAGCAGTTTATCGAGGCACTATGGCTACACCTTC. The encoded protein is CASSLSRHYGYTF.